This TCR beta chain was sequenced during a study of cytomegalovirus exposure and HLA in healthy donors. Germline V gene sequence: CDR1 SGHNT, CDR2 YYREEE (reference sequence). CDR3 length equals 15 residues. The V end was cut by 6 bases, the J end by 2 bases, with 16 bases between. PCR was performed using 60 Vbeta and 13 Jbeta primers. The data were produced by immunoSEQ multiplex PCR, yet TCRdb's version contains in-frame clones alone and is incomplete. The data show 100,000 to 130,000 clones, more than 70% seen once. With respect to this clone: Its antigen is not identified.

Notes on the study in general: Among CMV-associated TCR beta chains, most appeared HLA-restricted in a later analysis. Later on, a genetic analysis was performed. It linked a missense variant in DCLRE1C with V- and J-gene trimming of TCR beta.

The receptor comes from a man aged 18 to 30 in good health and CMV-seronegative. The rearrangement uses TRBV5-4 and TRBJ2-3; the D gene is possibly TRBD2 (7 bases). Sample: PBMCs. CDR3 residues: CASTITGGHTDTQYF. The CDR3 DNA reads TGTGCCAGCACCATAACGGGGGGCCACACAGATACGCAGTATTTT.